These 30 T cell receptor beta chains came from one sample sequenced in a study of blood T cell repertoires in COVID-19. Libraries were prepared by immunoSEQ multiplex PCR; TCRdb keeps only in-frame clonotypes and omits some of them. The sample has 40,000 to 60,000 clones, approximately 90% seen once. The source material was peripheral blood. The receptor source for this set is a man between 40 and 49 years old with active COVID-19.

The chain recombines TRBV28 with TRBJ1-1; possibly TRBD1 for D (5 bases). The CDR3 has 11 amino acids. Trimming pared 5 bases from V and 7 bases from J, leaving 8 bases between. Germline V CDR1 and CDR2: MDHEN, SYDVKM. CDR3 sequence reads: CASSRRVEAFF. The CDR3 nucleotides read TGTGCCAGCAGTCGCAGGGTTGAAGCTTTCTTT.

This sequence joins TRBV12-3 or TRBV12-4 and TRBJ2-7; the D gene is possibly TRBD2 (5 bases). V lost 4 bases to trimming and J lost 1 base, with 8 bases between them. This CDR3 comprises 13 residues. CDR3 sequence: CASSSEGSYEQYF. CDR3 in DNA: TGTGCCAGCAGTTCCGAGGGTTCCTACGAGCAGTACTTC.

CDR3 coding DNA: TGTGCCAGCAGTCTCAGGGTTGGCTATGGCTACACCTTC. This codes for CASSLRVGYGYTF. The chain carries TRBV6-5 and TRBJ1-2, with TRBD1 as a possible D gene (5 bases). V was clipped by 5 bases and J by 4 bases, with 11 bases between them. The CDR3 is 13 residues long. The germline V gene encodes CDR1 MNHEY and CDR2 SVGAGI.

The genes are TRBV25-1 and TRBJ1-2; weak D call: TRBD1 (5 bases). Per germline, CDR1 MGHDK and CDR2 SYGVNS. V shed 3 bases and J shed 6 bases, with 17 bases lying between them. The length of the CDR3 is 15 residues. Here the CDR3 reads CASSEWAGVGNGYTF. CDR3 bases: TGTGCCAGCAGTGAGTGGGCGGGGGTTGGGAATGGCTACACCTTC.

The rearrangement uses TRBV30 and TRBJ2-7, with TRBD2 as a possible D gene (6 bases). This CDR3 is 13 amino acids long. CDR1 is GTSNPN, CDR2 SVGIG, per germline (reference sequence). Trimming removed 2 bases from V and 5 bases from J, with 13 bases in between. CDR3 sequence (DNA): TGTGCCTGGAGTACCGGTTGGGGGGACGAGCAGTACTTC. The encoded protein is CAWSTGWGDEQYF.

The chain is built from TRBV24-1 and TRBJ2-1, with D possibly being TRBD2 (5 bases). CDR3 length: 14 amino acids. Trimming removed 4 bases at V and 2 bases at J, with 8 bases between. CDR1 and CDR2 from the germline V gene are KGHDR and SFDVKD. The CDR3 DNA is TGTGCCACCAGTGACCTAGCAGCCTACAATGAGCAGTTCTTC. Amino acids: CATSDLAAYNEQFF.

The chain has TRBV11-2 and TRBJ1-2; 7 bases agree with TRBD1. The CDR3 loop spans 14 amino acids. CDR1 SGHAT and CDR2 FQNNGV come from the germline V gene. V was pared by 5 bases and J by 4 bases, with 7 bases of the junction left unmatched. DNA of the CDR3: TGTGCCAGCAGCACTCCAGGACAGGTCTATGGCTACACCTTC. It specifies CASSTPGQVYGYTF. Supplemented by reference TRBV11-2 and TRBJ1-2, the full variable domain reads EAGVAQSPRYKIIEKRQSVAFWCNPISGHATLYWYQQILGQGPKLLIQFQNNGVVDDSQLPKDRFSAERLKGVDSTLKIQPAKLEDSAVYLCASSTPGQVYGYTFGSGTRLTVV.

The chain combines TRBV7-9 with TRBJ2-5; possible D gene TRBD2, 6 bases. From germline, CDR1 is SEHNR and CDR2 FQNEAQ (reference sequence). There are 12 residues in the CDR3. The V end was cut by 5 bases, the J end by 4 bases, with 8 bases between. The CDR3 nucleotides are TGTGCCAGCAGCCAGGAGGGAGAGACCCAGTACTTC. The encoded protein is CASSQEGETQYF. The whole variable domain, filled in from reference TRBV7-9 and TRBJ2-5, reads DTGVSQNPRHKITKRGQNVTFRCDPISEHNRLYWYRQTLGQGPEFLTYFQNEAQLEKSRLLSDRFSAERPKGSFSTLEIQRTEQGDSAMYLCASSQEGETQYFGPGTRLLVL.

The J gene is TRBJ2-4, the V gene TRBV4-1; 11 nucleotides align to TRBD2. The CDR3 extends over 16 amino acids. Germline V gene lookup returns CDR1 MGHRA and CDR2 YSYEKL. V dropped 2 bases and J dropped 2; count of bases not matched to a gene: 2. CDR3 in amino acids: CASSQIAGGPKNIQYF. The CDR3 DNA is TGCGCCAGCAGCCAAATAGCGGGAGGGCCCAAAAACATTCAGTACTTC.

The gene calls are TRBV23-1 and TRBJ2-2; 7 positions agree with TRBD2. TRBV23-1 is placed among ORFs of uncertain function. Trimming cost V 3 bases and J 1 base; bases outside gene matches: 8. This CDR3 is built from 17 residues. CDR3 bases: TGCGCCAGCAGTCACTACCCCTGGGAGGGGAACACCGGGGAGCTGTTTTTT. It specifies CASSHYPWEGNTGELFF.

The V and J genes are TRBV2 and TRBJ1-1; 7 bases are shared with TRBD1. CDR3 size: 14 residues. V gave up 2 bases and J gave up 10 bases; unmatched junction bases: 10. In germline, CDR1 is SNHLY, CDR2 FYNNEI. The CDR3 region is CASSERGQGDRAFF. CDR3 DNA: TGTGCCAGCAGTGAAAGGGGGCAGGGGGATCGAGCTTTCTTT. Using reference TRBV2 and TRBJ1-1 for the parts outside the CDR3, the full variable domain is EPEVTQTPSHQVTQMGQEVILRCVPISNHLYFYWYRQILGQKVEFLVSFYNNEISEKSEIFDDQFSVERPDGSNFTLKIRSTKLEDSAMYFCASSERGQGDRAFFGQGTRLTVV.

The CDR3 protein is CASRVRYPSSYEQYF. The DNA for the CDR3 is TGTGCCAGCAGGGTCAGGTATCCGTCCTCCTACGAGCAGTACTTC. This chain connects TRBV28 to TRBJ2-7; D call uncertain. Trimming removed 6 bases from V and 0 bases from J, with 15 bases in between. The CDR3 is 15 amino acids. Germline CDR1 reads MDHEN; CDR2 reads SYDVKM. The full variable domain, completed using reference TRBV28 and TRBJ2-7, is DVKVTQSSRYLVKRTGEKVFLECVQDMDHENMFWYRQDPGLGLRLIYFSYDVKMKEKGDIPEGYSVSREKKERFSLILESASTNQTSMYLCASRVRYPSSYEQYFGPGTRLTVT.

The CDR3, as DNA: TGTGCCAGCAGCTCTATTGGGAGTCAAGAGACCCAGTACTTC. Its translation is CASSSIGSQETQYF. V usage is TRBV5-4 and J usage is TRBJ2-5, with D possibly being TRBD2 (5 bases). The germline gives CDR1 SGHNT, CDR2 YYREEE (reference sequence). Trimming shortened V by 3 bases and J by 2 bases, and 11 bases separated the two germline ends. The CDR3 has 14 amino acids.

This clone was observed a single time. The CDR3 DNA sequence: TGTGCCAGCACGATAGGGGTGAACACTGAAGCTTTCTTT. Residues: CASTIGVNTEAFF. This rearrangement joins TRBV11-2 to TRBJ1-1, with a tentative D call TRBD1 (5 bases). This CDR3 is 13 amino acids long. The germline gives CDR1 SGHAT, CDR2 FQNNGV. V lost 7 bases to trimming and J lost 0 bases, with 9 bases between them.

V gene TRBV6-5 combines with J gene TRBJ2-2, with a tentative D call TRBD2 (5 bases). This CDR3 is 15 amino acids long. The V and J ends lost 4 bases and 5 bases respectively, with 14 bases between them. Germline-derived CDR1 and CDR2 are MNHEY and SVGAGI. CDR3 amino acids: CASSSGGSKTGELFF. CDR3 nucleotide sequence: TGTGCCAGCAGTTCTGGTGGGAGCAAGACCGGGGAGCTGTTTTTT.

The chain recombines TRBV19 with TRBJ2-5, with D perhaps TRBD2 (7 bases). Looked up from germline, CDR1 is LNHDA and CDR2 is SQIVND (reference sequence). The CDR3 extends over 15 amino acids. V was cut by 2 bases and J by 3 bases, with 13 bases left in between. The DNA of the CDR3 is TGTGCCAGTAGTATAAAACAGGGAGGGGAAGAGACCCAGTACTTC. This translates into CASSIKQGGEETQYF.

The chain links TRBV21-1 to TRBJ2-7; the D call TRBD1 from the table was never checked on the DNA. TRBV21-1 is flagged as a pseudogene. This CDR3 spans 15 amino acids. The CDR3 loop reads CASSEKQVLIYEQYF. The CDR3 DNA reads as TGTGCCAGCAGCGAAAAACAGGTACTGATCTACGAGCAGTACTTC.

This chain connects TRBV6-4 to TRBJ1-2; D call uncertain. Trimming cost V 11 bases and J 4 bases, with 29 bases left between them. The CDR3 is made up of 17 amino acids. Germline-derived CDR1 and CDR2 are MRHNA and SNTAGT. This CDR3 reads CAGLQRGFGRTTYGYTF. In DNA form, the CDR3 reads TGTGCCGGACTACAACGGGGTTTCGGTCGGACGACCTATGGCTACACCTTC.

This clone is classed as medium-sized. This CDR3 is also generated by other DNA sequences in the sample. The chain combines TRBV7-8 with TRBJ2-7; 7 positions agree with TRBD1. Trimming at V came to 1 base and at J to 1 base, leaving 4 bases not matched to a gene. The CDR3 is made up of 15 amino acids. Germline V CDR1 and CDR2: SGHVS, FQNEAQ. The CDR3 DNA reads TGTGCCAGCAGCTTAGTACAGGGGCCATCCTACGAGCAGTACTTC. Its translation is CASSLVQGPSYEQYF. Full variable domain (remainder filled in from reference TRBV7-8 and TRBJ2-7): GAGVSQSPRYKVAKRGQDVALRCDPISGHVSLFWYQQALGQGPEFLTYFQNEAQLDKSGLPSDRFFAERPEGSVSTLKIQRTQQEDSAVYLCASSLVQGPSYEQYFGPGTRLTVT.

The genes are TRBV4-1 and TRBJ1-2; 11 bases are a match to TRBD1. Looked up from germline, CDR1 is MGHRA and CDR2 is YSYEKL. The ends lost 0 bases at V and 4 bases at J; junction bases unmatched: 10. This CDR3 has 18 amino acids. CDR3 amino acids: CASSQDPGQGANGYGYTF. The DNA of the CDR3 is TGCGCCAGCAGCCAAGATCCTGGACAGGGGGCAAACGGCTATGGCTACACCTTC.

In this sample, this clone turned up a few times. The V gene is TRBV30, the J gene TRBJ2-2; D remains unclear. Between the trimmed V and J ends, which lost 0 bases and 4 bases, there was a span of 9 bases. Looked up from germline, CDR1 is GTSNPN and CDR2 is SVGIG (reference sequence). CDR3 length equals 14 residues. The CDR3 here is CAWSVSRGTGELFF. The CDR3 DNA follows: TGTGCCTGGAGTGTAAGCCGCGGCACCGGGGAGCTGTTTTTT.

This chain uses TRBV10-3 with TRBJ2-3, with a possible D match to TRBD2 (6 bases). Germline V gene lookup returns CDR1 ENHRY and CDR2 SYGVKD. The ends were cut back, 0 bases at V and 5 bases at J, with 6 bases in the middle. The CDR3 runs to 13 residues. CDR3 nucleotide sequence: TGTGCCATCAGTGAGTCGGGGGGAGATACGCAGTATTTT. As protein: CAISESGGDTQYF.

The V and J genes are TRBV7-2 and TRBJ2-1; D possibly corresponds to TRBD2 (5 bases). In germline, CDR1 is SGHTA, CDR2 FQGNSA. V lost 5 bases and J 15 bases, leaving 14 bases between the germline ends. The CDR3 consists of 11 residues. The CDR3 bases are TGTGCCAGCAGCCCTCAACTAGTACTGTTCTTC. This translates into CASSPQLVLFF.

This CDR3 reads CAISPGQDEQYF. In nucleotides, the CDR3 is TGTGCCATCAGCCCCGGACAAGACGAGCAGTACTTC. The chain has TRBV10-3 and TRBJ2-7, with D perhaps matching TRBD1 (5 bases). Trimming shortened V by 6 bases and J by 5 bases, and 11 bases separated the two germline ends. CDR1 ENHRY and CDR2 SYGVKD come from the germline V gene. The CDR3 contains 12 residues.

The V gene is TRBV10-3, the J gene TRBJ1-6; D ambiguous. The CDR3 spans 16 residues. Germline V gene sequence: CDR1 ENHRY, CDR2 SYGVKD. V gave up 0 bases and J gave up 4 bases, with 10 bases separating them. CDR3 protein: CAISESRQEYNSPLHF. The CDR3 coding sequence is TGTGCCATCAGTGAGTCGCGGCAAGAGTATAATTCACCCCTCCACTTT.

The rearrangement links TRBV28 to TRBJ1-2; maybe TRBD1 (5 bases). The ends were cut back, 7 bases at V and 6 bases at J, with 18 bases in the middle. CDR3 length equals 14 residues. Germline-derived CDR1 and CDR2 are MDHEN and SYDVKM. The CDR3 spells CASILGGKGDGYTF. The DNA for the CDR3 is TGTGCCAGCATTCTGGGGGGTAAAGGGGATGGCTACACCTTC.

Only one count was recorded for this clone. The V and J genes are TRBV5-4 and TRBJ2-7; the match to TRBD1 covers 8 bases. Unmatched junction bases numbered 7, after V lost 4 bases and J lost 7 bases. The CDR3 length is 13 residues. The germline gives CDR1 SGHNT, CDR2 YYREEE (reference sequence). The CDR3 is CASSIGQGGEQYF. The CDR3 DNA follows: TGTGCCAGCAGCATCGGACAGGGAGGAGAGCAGTACTTC.

Comment on this clone: At the DNA level, this CDR3 is encoded by other sequences in the same sample as well. V usage is TRBV15 and J usage is TRBJ2-3, with 7 bases aligning to TRBD2. The V segment lost 5 bases and the J segment 9 bases; nucleotides outside the gene matches: 8. From germline, CDR1 is LNHNV and CDR2 YYDKDF (reference sequence). This CDR3 region has 13 residues. The CDR3 DNA reads TGTGCCACCAGCTACCGTACTAGCGACACGCAGTATTTT. This sequence encodes CATSYRTSDTQYF.

V is TRBV11-2 and J is TRBJ2-1; 10 bases are a match to TRBD2. The CDR3 has 13 residues. J gave up 12 bases and V 3 bases, and 5 bases lay outside the gene matches. Germline CDR1 is SGHAT and CDR2 is FQNNGV. Here the CDR3 reads CASSLSSGSSQFF. Here the CDR3 DNA reads TGTGCCAGCAGCTTGTCTAGCGGGAGCTCGCAGTTCTTC.

This clone is medium-sized (0.01 to 0.1%) within its sample. The chain combines TRBV7-3 with TRBJ2-7, with 13 bases matching TRBD2. The CDR3 totals 13 residues. Germline V gene data show CDR1 as SGHTA and CDR2 as FQGTGA. Losses at the gene ends were 4 bases for V and 6 bases for J; bases not matched to a gene: 0. CDR3 in amino acids: CASSWTSGSEQYF. As DNA, the CDR3 is TGTGCCAGCAGCTGGACTAGCGGGAGCGAGCAGTACTTC.